The clone carrying this T cell receptor (beta chain) has ten or more counts. Its antigen is undetermined. According to the study, TCR beta libraries were built with iRepertoire HTBI primers and CDR3-region Arm-PCR. MiXCR, applied by TCRdb to the multiplex PCR reads, yields one record per CDR3 protein. The sample lists 400,000 to 450,000 distinct CDR3 sequences, more than 13% occurring once. Time point in this sample: newly diagnosed GD, antithyroid drugs for less than 3 months. RNA extracted from PBMCs served as the sequencing template. Unmatched junction bases numbered 5, after V lost 6 bases and J lost 8 bases. Germline V gene lookup returns CDR1 MNHEY and CDR2 SVGEGT. This CDR3 has 12 amino acids. The sample comes from a study of regulatory T cells in long-lasting Graves disease. Study results and caveats: Newly diagnosed disease favored TRBV20-1 and TRBJ2-1 over persistent disease. Thyroid tissue went unexamined; only peripheral blood was analyzed.

This same sample was also taken into another study, of T cells in Graves' hyperthyroidism and ophthalmopathy. As that study records: HTBI primers were the set used in a first-round RT-PCR of the TCR CDR3.

The chain recombines TRBV6-2 or TRBV6-3 with TRBJ2-7, with TRBD2 matching 9 bases. This specimen was peripheral blood mononuclear cells (PBMCs), taken at new diagnosis, from a patient treated with antithyroid drugs. The sequence was collected from a woman in her twenties or thirties with Graves disease. The CDR3 loop reads CASSRGTSQQYF. In DNA form, the CDR3 reads TGTGCCAGCAGCCGCGGGACTAGCCAGCAGTACTTC.